This T cell receptor beta chain was documented in a study of cytomegalovirus exposure and HLA in healthy donors. Findings of the study overall: Excluded were some V segments that proved indistinguishable, including TRBV6-2 and TRBV6-3.

13 Jbeta primers and 60 Vbeta primers were used for the PCR. The protocol was immunoSEQ multiplex PCR, while the TCRdb copy is restricted to in-frame clones and leaves out a portion. The data contain roughly 110,000 clones, around three quarters of them singletons. This CDR3 spans 16 amino acids. Germline V lookup: CDR1 KGHSH, CDR2 LQKENI. The trim removed 0 bases at V and 8 bases at J, leaving 5 bases unmatched. Remarks on this clone: Antigen specificity is unknown.

This receptor was obtained from a woman aged 18-29 years in good health and CMV-seropositive. The chain has TRBV18 and TRBJ2-1; 12 bases align to TRBD1. Input material: PBMCs. The DNA of the CDR3 is TGTGCCAGCTCACCACCCGGGACAGGGGGCAATTATGAGCAGTTCTTC. It encodes CASSPPGTGGNYEQFF.